This paragraph reports one T cell receptor beta chain. Its antigen remains unknown. This sample is part of a study of T cell repertoires in cytomegalovirus infection. Germline-derived CDR1 and CDR2 are SEHNR and FQNEAQ (reference sequence). The V and J ends lost 5 bases and 3 bases, in that order; junction bases with no gene match: 3. The CDR3 is 15 residues long. TCRdb passed the reads through MiXCR, listing each CDR3 protein once. The sample carries about 770,000 distinct CDR3 sequences, almost 30% recorded once. The study, taken as a whole, reports: The cumulative frequency of public TCR beta families distinguished individuals who carried CMV together with the relevant HLA. The ex vivo response was dominated by HLA-C-restricted CMV-specific TCR beta clonotypes.

The chain joins TRBV7-9 to TRBJ2-5, with 13 bases matching TRBD2. The clonotype originates from a human donor in good health (CMV status not recorded). Some clones in this sample may be carry-over from other donors' samples. Here the sequenced sample was cultured CD8+ T cells from PBMCs, taken from culture after CMV antigen stimulation. CDR3 region: CASSTSGGVKETQYF. The DNA for the CDR3 is TGTGCCAGCAGCACTAGCGGGGGGGTCAAAGAGACCCAGTACTTC. The variable domain in full, completed from reference TRBV7-9 and TRBJ2-5, reads DTGVSQNPRHKITKRGQNVTFRCDPISEHNRLYWYRQTLGQGPEFLTYFQNEAQLEKSRLLSDRFSAERPKGSFSTLEIQRTEQGDSAMYLCASSTSGGVKETQYFGPGTRLLVL.